What follows are 30 T cell receptor beta chains derived from one specimen sequenced in a study of cytomegalovirus exposure and HLA in healthy donors. The PCR made use of 60 Vbeta and 13 Jbeta primers. Method: immunoSEQ multiplex PCR; TCRdb's copy keeps in-frame clones and lacks some. This sample has fewer than 200,000 clones, with around 75% found just once. The sequencing input was PBMCs. These receptors were collected from a female donor in good health and CMV-seronegative.

This sequence joins TRBV28 and TRBJ2-1, with TRBD2 matching 11 bases. V lost 3 bases and J lost 2; bases outside the gene matches: 6. Germline V lookup: CDR1 MDHEN, CDR2 SYDVKM. The CDR3 has 17 residues. CDR3 region: CASSFLLAGGPYNEQFF. The DNA of the CDR3 is TGTGCCAGCAGTTTTCTCCTAGCGGGAGGACCCTACAATGAGCAGTTCTTC.

V is TRBV5-5 and J is TRBJ2-3, with D tentatively TRBD2 (6 bases). Looked up from germline, CDR1 is SGHKS and CDR2 is YYEKEE (reference sequence). The CDR3 runs 15 residues. V gave up 0 bases and J gave up 5 bases, with 13 bases separating them. CDR3: CASSLGGTGGDTQYF. DNA of the CDR3: TGTGCCAGCAGCTTGGGCGGGACTGGGGGAGATACGCAGTATTTT.

This sequence joins TRBV18 and TRBJ1-2; the D is unclear. Trimming stripped 3 bases from V and 3 bases from J, with 8 bases between. Germline V gene sequence: CDR1 KGHSH, CDR2 LQKENI. The CDR3 spans 13 residues. The CDR3 bases are TGTGCCAGCTCACCGGAGAGAGACTATGGCTACACCTTC. Translated: CASSPERDYGYTF.

The chain recombines TRBV15 with TRBJ2-7, with D maybe TRBD2 (6 bases). V was shortened by 0 bases and J by 0 bases, with 9 bases between the two germline ends. The CDR3 totals 15 residues. Germline CDR1 LNHNV, CDR2 YYDKDF (reference sequence). The CDR3 sequence: CATSRELASSYEQYF. As DNA, the CDR3 is TGTGCCACCAGCAGAGAACTAGCCAGCTCCTACGAGCAGTACTTC.

V and J are TRBV5-1 and TRBJ2-6, with 7 bases lining up with TRBD1. Germline V CDR1 and CDR2: SGHRS, YFSETQ. This CDR3 contains 16 residues. With V trimmed by 4 bases and J by 0 bases, 4 bases remained unmatched. As DNA, the CDR3 is TGCGCCAGCAGCCCGACAGGGAGCTCTGGGGCCAACGTCCTGACTTTC. Amino acids: CASSPTGSSGANVLTF.

The chain employs TRBV30 and TRBJ1-1, with TRBD1 matching over 9 bases. Germline V CDR1 and CDR2: GTSNPN, SVGIG (reference sequence). V lost 3 bases and J lost 7; bases outside the gene matches: 6. The CDR3 loop spans 13 amino acids. The CDR3: CAWRQGAVVEAFF. CDR3 nucleotide sequence: TGTGCCTGGAGACAGGGGGCAGTGGTTGAAGCTTTCTTT.

J is TRBJ1-1 and V is TRBV9; D gene uncertain. This CDR3 comprises 13 residues. Trimming pared 0 bases from V and 3 bases from J, leaving 6 bases between. Germline V gene sequence: CDR1 SGDLS, CDR2 YYNGEE. CDR3 residues: CASSVADYTEAFF. Here the CDR3 DNA reads TGTGCCAGCAGCGTAGCGGACTACACTGAAGCTTTCTTT.

This clone has a single count. The chain links TRBV29-1 to TRBJ2-5; 7 bases match TRBD2. CDR1 SQVTM and CDR2 ANQGSEA come from the germline V gene. CDR3 length equals 14 residues. CDR3 protein: CTSLAGGAGETQYF. CDR3 bases: TGCACCTCGTTAGCGGGCGGGGCGGGAGAGACCCAGTACTTC.

This sequence joins TRBV5-4 and TRBJ1-2; D call uncertain. This CDR3 has 14 residues. Germline lookup yields CDR1 SGHNT and CDR2 YYREEE (reference sequence). The V and J ends lost 0 bases and 2 bases respectively, with 8 bases between them. CDR3 in DNA: TGTGCCAGCAGCTTGGGCGTAGTCAACTATGGCTACACCTTC. The encoded protein is CASSLGVVNYGYTF.

Points on this clone: Relative to the germline gene, one junction end is altered; a read error may explain this. The CDR3 DNA reads TGTTCCAGCAGTCACGACAGGTCATACTCCTACGAGCAGTACTTC. It encodes CSSSHDRSYSYEQYF. V gene TRBV7-9 combines with J gene TRBJ2-7; a weak D match, TRBD1 (6 bases). CDR1 and CDR2 (germline): SEHNR, FQNEAQ (reference sequence). The CDR3 sequence is 15 residues long.

The chain uses TRBV6-1 and TRBJ2-1, with 10 bases identical to TRBD1. Trimming took 3 bases from V and 5 from J; bases not matched to a gene: 7. Germline assignment: CDR1 MNHNS and CDR2 SASEGT. This CDR3 is built from 16 residues. Written as DNA, the CDR3 is TGTGCCAGCAGTGACCCGGGACAGGGGTTGCACAATGAGCAGTTCTTC. This encodes CASSDPGQGLHNEQFF.

This clone was seen a single time. The V and J genes are TRBV30 and TRBJ1-1; D unresolved. The germline gives CDR1 GTSNPN, CDR2 SVGIG (reference sequence). The V end was cut by 2 bases, the J end by 2 bases, with 12 bases between. The CDR3 loop spans 14 amino acids. The CDR3 nucleotides read TGTGCCTGGAGTAGGAGCCGAAAAAACACTGAAGCTTTCTTT. Amino acid sequence: CAWSRSRKNTEAFF.

This clone occurred once. The gene calls are TRBV7-9 and TRBJ1-1, with a tentative D call TRBD1 (6 bases). CDR3 length: 14 amino acids. Trimming took 3 bases from V and 5 from J, leaving 13 bases between them. Germline-derived CDR1 and CDR2 are SEHNR and FQNEAQ (reference sequence). The CDR3 nucleotides read TGTGCCAGCAGCTTCGGGGGGGCTGGGACTGAAGCTTTCTTT. Its translation: CASSFGGAGTEAFF.

This chain joins TRBV29-1 and TRBJ1-1; weak D call: TRBD1 (5 bases). Trimming pared 1 base from V and 1 base from J, leaving 10 bases between. The germline V gene encodes CDR1 SQVTM and CDR2 ANQGSEA. The CDR3 covers 14 residues. CDR3 bases: TGCAGCGTTGAAGGCGGGGCCGGGAACACTGAAGCTTTCTTT. Amino acids: CSVEGGAGNTEAFF.

The V and J genes are TRBV29-1 and TRBJ1-2; 10 nucleotides match TRBD1. Trimming took 4 bases from V and 4 from J; bases not matched to a gene: 3. Germline CDR1 SQVTM, CDR2 ANQGSEA. The CDR3 totals 13 residues. The CDR3 DNA sequence: TGCAGCGTTGGGGGACAGGGGCCCTATGGCTACACCTTC. This gives the protein CSVGGQGPYGYTF.

The table lists this clone with a few counts. The J gene is TRBJ2-2, the V gene TRBV7-3; D call uncertain. Between the trimmed V and J ends, which lost 5 bases and 3 bases, there was a span of 7 bases. The CDR3 has 13 residues. Germline V gene sequence: CDR1 SGHTA, CDR2 FQGTGA. The CDR3 coding sequence is TGTGCCAGCAGCCAAACATACACCGGGGAGCTGTTTTTT. Its translation: CASSQTYTGELFF.

The J gene is TRBJ2-6, the V gene TRBV28; 10 bases line up with TRBD1. Germline trimming cut 4 bases from V and 1 base from J; bases unmatched to any gene: 4. The germline gives CDR1 MDHEN, CDR2 SYDVKM. This CDR3 comprises 17 residues. The CDR3 loop reads CASSSDRGLSGANVLTF. Here the CDR3 DNA reads TGTGCCAGCAGTTCTGACAGGGGGCTTTCTGGGGCCAACGTCCTGACTTTC.

The rearrangement joins TRBV6-5 to TRBJ2-7; 9 bases match TRBD1. V was pared by 5 bases and J by 9 bases, with 11 bases of the junction left unmatched. The V gene's germline CDR1 is MNHEY and CDR2 SVGAGI. CDR3 length: 14 amino acids. CDR3 sequence: CASSARTGDHGQYF. CDR3 DNA sequence: TGTGCCAGCAGTGCGAGGACAGGGGATCACGGGCAGTACTTC.

V is TRBV6-5 and J is TRBJ1-1; D ambiguous. V was shortened by 5 bases and J by 5 bases, with 12 bases between the two germline ends. The CDR3 totals 13 residues. Germline values: CDR1 MNHEY, CDR2 SVGAGI. The CDR3 nucleotides read TGTGCCAGCAGTCCTTTCCCGAGTACTGAAGCTTTCTTT. Translation gives CASSPFPSTEAFF.

This rearrangement joins TRBV28 to TRBJ1-4; the D gene is possibly TRBD1 (5 bases). With 2 bases removed from V and 5 bases from J, the gap between germline ends came to 9 bases. The germline CDR1 and CDR2 sequences are MDHEN and SYDVKM. This CDR3 contains 14 residues. The CDR3 is CASSLGGINEKLFF. CDR3 sequence (DNA): TGTGCCAGCAGTTTAGGGGGGATCAATGAAAAACTGTTTTTT. The full variable domain, completed using reference TRBV28 and TRBJ1-4, is DVKVTQSSRYLVKRTGEKVFLECVQDMDHENMFWYRQDPGLGLRLIYFSYDVKMKEKGDIPEGYSVSREKKERFSLILESASTNQTSMYLCASSLGGINEKLFFGSGTQLSVL.

The genes are TRBV5-1 and TRBJ1-2; a weak D match, TRBD1 (5 bases). V shed 4 bases and J shed 4 bases, with 17 bases lying between them. The germline V gene encodes CDR1 SGHRS and CDR2 YFSETQ. This CDR3 is 15 amino acids long. CDR3 DNA sequence: TGCGCCAGCAGCCGAGAGGGGACTTCTAGCTATGGCTACACCTTC. Protein: CASSREGTSSYGYTF.

The gene calls are TRBV7-6 and TRBJ2-7; 7 positions match TRBD1. This CDR3 comprises 12 residues. V shed 4 bases and J 4 bases; nucleotides not matched to a gene: 1. Germline V gene data show CDR1 as SGHVS and CDR2 as FNYEAQ. Here the CDR3 reads CASSSDRYEQYF. The DNA of the CDR3 is TGTGCCAGCAGCTCGGACAGGTACGAGCAGTACTTC.

The genes are TRBV6-6 and TRBJ2-1; 9 bases fit TRBD1. J was trimmed by 4 bases and V by 6 bases; bases with no gene match: 4. Germline V CDR1 and CDR2: MNHNY, SVGAGI (reference sequence). CDR3 length: 14 amino acids. The CDR3 nucleotides are TGTGCCAGCAGGACAGGGGGAGGGTACAATGAGCAGTTCTTC. Its translation: CASRTGGGYNEQFF.

CDR3 residues: CASSLGLAGGPANEQFF. CDR3 DNA sequence: TGTGCCAGCAGCTTGGGACTAGCGGGAGGGCCGGCTAATGAGCAGTTCTTC. V usage is TRBV11-2 and J usage is TRBJ2-1; 16 bases align to TRBD2. The CDR3 is 17 amino acids. V was pared by 3 bases and J by 7 bases, with 6 bases of the junction left unmatched. CDR1 is SGHAT and CDR2 is FQNNGV in the germline V gene.

This clone appeared once. CDR3 region: CASSVVPNGWTGELFF. The CDR3 bases are TGTGCCAGCAGCGTAGTGCCCAACGGGTGGACCGGGGAGCTGTTTTTT. The V gene is TRBV9, the J gene TRBJ2-2; D uncertain. The CDR3 is made up of 16 amino acids. Germline V gives CDR1 SGDLS, CDR2 YYNGEE. V lost 0 bases to trimming and J lost 5 bases, with 14 bases between them.

The chain employs TRBV7-2 and TRBJ2-1, with 9 positions matching TRBD2. The CDR3 is 19 amino acids. Germline CDR1 is SGHTA and CDR2 is FQGNSA. Germline trimming cut 5 bases from V and 6 bases from J; bases unmatched to any gene: 20. The CDR3 DNA reads as TGTGCCAGCAGCACTAGGGGGACTAGCTTATCACTCCAAAGCAATGAGCAGTTCTTC. It codes for CASSTRGTSLSLQSNEQFF.

Judged by abundance, this clone is medium-sized. Other DNA variants within this sample encode the same CDR3. The rearrangement links TRBV10-3 to TRBJ1-2; the D gene is possibly TRBD1 (6 bases). Deletions cut 4 bases from V and 2 bases from J, with 14 bases between. In germline, CDR1 is ENHRY, CDR2 SYGVKD. The CDR3 totals 15 residues. CDR3 in amino acids: CAISVQQGYNYGYTF. The CDR3 nucleotides are TGTGCCATCAGTGTTCAACAGGGCTACAACTATGGCTACACCTTC.

CDR3 residues: CASSLGGTGGLNEQFF. The DNA for the CDR3 is TGTGCCAGCAGCTTAGGGGGGACAGGGGGTCTCAATGAGCAGTTCTTC. The chain is built from TRBV7-2 and TRBJ2-1, with TRBD1 matching 11 bases. The CDR3 has 16 amino acids. The germline CDR1 and CDR2 sequences are SGHTA and FQGNSA. With V trimmed by 1 base and J by 6 bases, 5 bases remained unmatched.

This chain joins TRBV7-9 and TRBJ2-3; D unresolved. There are 11 residues in the CDR3. Germline assignment: CDR1 SEHNR and CDR2 FQNEAQ (reference sequence). The ends were cut back, 8 bases at V and 0 bases at J, with 3 bases in the middle. Here the CDR3 reads CASQSTDTQYF. DNA of the CDR3: TGTGCCAGCCAGAGCACAGATACGCAGTATTTT.

The rearrangement links TRBV15 to TRBJ1-5; no firm D call. V lost 4 bases, J lost 1 base, and 14 bases lay in between. The germline gives CDR1 LNHNV, CDR2 YYDKDF (reference sequence). The CDR3 contains 16 residues. CDR3 bases: TGTGCCACCAGCACAGGTAGGAGGGAAAGCAATCAGCCCCAGCATTTT. It is translated as CATSTGRRESNQPQHF.